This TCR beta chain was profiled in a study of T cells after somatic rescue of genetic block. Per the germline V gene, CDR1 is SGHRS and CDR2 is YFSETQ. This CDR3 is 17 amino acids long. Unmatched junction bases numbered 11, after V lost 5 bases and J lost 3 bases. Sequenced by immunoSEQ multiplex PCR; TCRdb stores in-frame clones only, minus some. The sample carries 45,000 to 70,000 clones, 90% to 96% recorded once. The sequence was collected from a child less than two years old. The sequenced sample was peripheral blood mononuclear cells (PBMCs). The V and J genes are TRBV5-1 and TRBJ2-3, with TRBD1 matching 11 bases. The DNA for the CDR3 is TGCGCCAGCAGGTTTAACCGGGACAGGGGGTGGACAGATACGCAGTATTTT. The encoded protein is CASRFNRDRGWTDTQYF.